A single T cell receptor (beta chain) is shown here with its context. The data originate from a study of T cells in localized non-small cell lung cancer. Method: immunoSEQ multiplex PCR; TCRdb's copy keeps in-frame clones and lacks some. The table includes more than 25,000 clones, 70% to 90% detected once. Trimming pared 0 bases from V and 9 bases from J, leaving 15 bases between. Germline lookup yields CDR1 LGHNA and CDR2 YSLEER. CDR3 length: 16 residues. The J gene is TRBJ1-6, the V gene TRBV4-3; D gene unclear. The TCR sequence derives from a woman aged 40 to 75 with stage I lung adenocarcinoma. This specimen consisted of peripheral blood, obtained before any cancer treatment. The CDR3 loop is CASSQDRRSSGSPLHF. As DNA, the CDR3 is TGCGCCAGCAGCCAAGATAGGAGATCTTCGGGTTCACCCCTCCACTTT.